The 16 T cell receptor beta chains listed next were all sequenced from one sample in a study of identifying expanded T cells in peripheral blood (dated 2019 in TCRdb). Library prep was done by the immunoSEQ multiplex PCR assay. TCRdb obtained this table from immuneACCESS and retained in-frame rearrangements with V and J assigned. These tables miss some clones; where compared with another copy, unresolved V genes account for less than half of the shortfall, and the remainder is unexplained. The sample records roughly 96,000 clones, over 75% of which are singletons. Clones ranked in the top ten supply approximately 5.2% of the sample. Sequencing was carried out using blood. All receptors derive from a person aged 18-70 years in good health.

V and J are TRBV2 and TRBJ2-3; the D is unclear. The ends were cut back, 6 bases at V and 4 bases at J, with 14 bases in the middle. Germline CDR1 reads SNHLY; CDR2 reads FYNNEI. This CDR3 has 14 residues. The CDR3 is CASSQRLVSDTQYF. Written as DNA, the CDR3 is TGTGCCAGCAGCCAAAGACTTGTTTCAGATACGCAGTATTTT.

The gene calls are TRBV19 and TRBJ2-7; the D gene is possibly TRBD2 (6 bases). Deletions cut 3 bases from V and 4 bases from J, with 13 bases between. CDR1 LNHDA and CDR2 SQIVND come from the germline V gene (reference sequence). The CDR3 extends over 14 amino acids. The CDR3 coding sequence is TGTGCCAGTAGTATCAGGCGGGAAAGTTACGAGCAGTACTTC. It is translated as CASSIRRESYEQYF.

The rearrangement links TRBV11-2 to TRBJ1-2; D uncertain. Germline values: CDR1 SGHAT, CDR2 FQNNGV. The CDR3 sequence is 13 residues long. With 5 bases removed from V and 4 bases from J, the gap between germline ends came to 11 bases. Here the CDR3 reads CASSPGSAYGYTF. CDR3 bases: TGTGCCAGCAGCCCGGGGTCCGCCTATGGCTACACCTTC. The whole variable domain, filled in from reference TRBV11-2 and TRBJ1-2, reads EAGVAQSPRYKIIEKRQSVAFWCNPISGHATLYWYQQILGQGPKLLIQFQNNGVVDDSQLPKDRFSAERLKGVDSTLKIQPAKLEDSAVYLCASSPGSAYGYTFGSGTRLTVV.

The chain uses TRBV12-5 and TRBJ2-3, with unresolved D. The CDR3 is 13 residues long. Germline CDR1 reads LGHNT; CDR2 reads FRNRAP. Trimming left V 2 bases short and J 1 base short, with 4 bases between. CDR3 sequence reads: CASGLQGTDTQYF. CDR3 in DNA: TGTGCTAGTGGTTTGCAGGGCACAGATACGCAGTATTTT.

The V gene is TRBV7-2, the J gene TRBJ2-1; D remains unclear. From germline, CDR1 is SGHTA and CDR2 FQGNSA. The V end lost 5 bases, the J end lost 4 bases, and 6 bases lay between the germline ends. This CDR3 spans 12 amino acids. The CDR3 loop is CASSLAYNEQFF. The CDR3 nucleotides read TGTGCCAGCAGCCTGGCTTACAATGAGCAGTTCTTC.

The chain uses TRBV12-5 and TRBJ2-6, with D hard to call. Germline V gives CDR1 LGHNT, CDR2 FRNRAP. The CDR3 has 21 residues. V lost 0 bases and J lost 0, with 21 bases in between. CDR3 sequence reads: CASGLVRSPELHFSGANVLTF. The CDR3 region has the DNA TGTGCTAGTGGTTTGGTACGATCCCCGGAACTTCATTTCTCTGGGGCCAACGTCCTGACTTTC.

The chain combines TRBV19 with TRBJ1-5; tentative D call: TRBD1 (5 bases). Germline values: CDR1 LNHDA, CDR2 SQIVND (reference sequence). The CDR3 is 17 residues long. Between the trimmed V and J ends, which lost 0 bases and 0 bases, there was a span of 12 bases. CDR3 residues: CASSIDPGGYSNQPQHF. DNA for the CDR3: TGTGCCAGTAGTATAGATCCGGGGGGTTATAGCAATCAGCCCCAGCATTTT.

J is TRBJ1-2 and V is TRBV30, with no clear D. Trimming pared 7 bases from V and 2 bases from J, leaving 20 bases between. The CDR3 contains 15 residues. The V gene's germline CDR1 is GTSNPN and CDR2 SVGIG (reference sequence). CDR3 sequence reads: CASCPTWSQNYGYTF. The DNA of the CDR3 is TGTGCCTCTTGTCCCACATGGAGCCAGAACTATGGCTACACCTTC.

This clone has more than one count but fewer than ten. The CDR3 is CAWSVLVGYTF. Written as DNA, the CDR3 is TGTGCCTGGAGTGTTTTGGTTGGCTACACCTTC. The V gene is TRBV30, the J gene TRBJ1-2; D gene uncertain. CDR1 and CDR2 (germline): GTSNPN, SVGIG (reference sequence). Trimming stripped 0 bases from V and 7 bases from J, with 6 bases between. CDR3 length equals 11 residues.

V usage is TRBV30 and J usage is TRBJ1-1; TRBD1 matches at 8 bases. With V trimmed by 3 bases and J by 3 bases, 3 bases remained unmatched. Germline V CDR1 and CDR2: GTSNPN, SVGIG (reference sequence). This CDR3 region has 13 residues. The CDR3 spells CAWRETGDTEAFF. CDR3 bases: TGTGCCTGGAGGGAGACAGGGGACACTGAAGCTTTCTTT. The complete variable domain, with remaining parts taken from reference TRBV30 and TRBJ1-1, reads SQTIHQWPATLVQPVGSPLSLECTVEGTSNPNLYWYRQAAGRGLQLLFYSVGIGQISSEVPQNLSASRPQDRQFILSSKKLLLSDSGFYLCAWRETGDTEAFFGQGTRLTVV.

In this sample, this clone turned up a few times. The rearrangement joins TRBV27 to TRBJ2-7; 9 bases align to TRBD2. The CDR3 length is 14 residues. The V gene's germline CDR1 is MNHEY and CDR2 SMNVEV (reference sequence). Trimming removed 8 bases from V and 4 bases from J; junction bases left unmatched: 9. The CDR3 region is CASRRAGGSYEQYF. CDR3 DNA sequence: TGTGCCAGCCGAAGAGCGGGAGGTAGTTACGAGCAGTACTTC.

This clone was seen a few times. The chain couples TRBV18 to TRBJ2-5; possibly TRBD1 for D (6 bases). V was pared by 3 bases and J by 4 bases, with 12 bases between. This CDR3 contains 14 residues. Per germline, CDR1 KGHSH and CDR2 LQKENI. CDR3 in amino acids: CASSPGQGIETQYF. DNA for the CDR3: TGTGCCAGCTCACCGGGGCAGGGGATAGAGACCCAGTACTTC.

The V call is TRBV18, the J call TRBJ2-5; maybe TRBD1 (6 bases). V was shortened by 4 bases and J by 5 bases, with 14 bases between the two germline ends. There are 14 residues in the CDR3. Germline CDR1 is KGHSH and CDR2 is LQKENI. CDR3 coding DNA: TGTGCCAGCTCACTACAGGGACAAGGGGAGACCCAGTACTTC. Its protein is CASSLQGQGETQYF.

The CDR3: CASSGLPDQPQHF. As DNA, the CDR3 is TGTGCCAGCTCGGGCCTCCCTGATCAGCCCCAGCATTTT. The chain combines TRBV7-9 with TRBJ1-5, with D unresolved. This CDR3 is 13 amino acids long. The germline CDR1 and CDR2 sequences are SEHNR and FQNEAQ (reference sequence). V was cut by 8 bases and J by 5 bases, with 13 bases left in between.

The V and J genes are TRBV4-1 and TRBJ2-1; 8 bases are a match to TRBD1. The germline CDR1 and CDR2 sequences are MGHRA and YSYEKL. This CDR3 spans 17 amino acids. J lost 1 base, V lost 1 base, and 6 bases had no gene match. The CDR3 reads CASSQVPDRGSYNEQFF. CDR3 nucleotide sequence: TGCGCCAGCAGCCAAGTACCCGACAGGGGATCCTACAATGAGCAGTTCTTC.

The chain uses TRBV18 and TRBJ2-7; maybe TRBD1 (6 bases). CDR1 is KGHSH, CDR2 LQKENI, per germline. Trimming shortened V by 1 base and J by 3 bases, and 13 bases separated the two germline ends. There are 15 residues in the CDR3. CDR3 sequence reads: CASSPQGVIGYEQYF. The CDR3 DNA reads TGTGCCAGCTCACCACAGGGGGTAATCGGCTACGAGCAGTACTTC.